A selection of T cell receptor beta chains follows, all from one sample in a study of blood T cell repertoires in COVID-19. Data came from immunoSEQ multiplex PCR; TCRdb stores just in-frame clones and leaves some out. Among fewer than 350,000 clones, 85% to 90% were seen once, and the ten largest hold around 2%. The material sequenced was PBMCs or T cells enriched from blood (not recorded which). These receptors were taken from an older woman in a cohort exposed to, infected with or recovered from COVID-19 (not recorded which). Both conserved end residues are part of each CDR3. D genes are given only for firm matches. Not every row has a clone size; where given, it reads once, few, many or a size class.

.,TRBJ1-1,TRBV3-1/TRBV3-2,.,CASSRQGGTEAFF,TGTGCCAGCAGCCGCCAGGGCGGAACTGAAGCTTTCTTT
.,TRBJ2-5,TRBV28,TRBD2,CASSAPTSGRRETQYF,TGTGCCAGCAGTGCACCCACTAGCGGGAGAAGAGAGACCCAGTACTTC
.,TRBJ1-4,TRBV5-1,.,CASSLRGGDSEKLFF,TGCGCCAGCAGCTTGCGGGGAGGGGATTCTGAAAAACTGTTTTTT
.,TRBJ2-1,TRBV29-1,TRBD1,CSVEGGQGANEQFF,TGCAGCGTTGAAGGAGGGCAGGGGGCAAATGAGCAGTTCTTC
.,TRBJ2-3,TRBV21-1,.,CATGQGSDTQYF,TGTGCCACGGGACAGGGGTCAGATACGCAGTATTTT
.,TRBJ2-7,TRBV27,.,CASKSQAYEQYF,TGTGCCAGCAAATCTCAGGCCTACGAGCAGTACTTC
.,TRBJ1-2,TRBV4-1,TRBD1,CASSAGTGSNYGYTF,TGCGCCAGCAGCGCCGGGACAGGGTCGAACTATGGCTACACCTTC
once,TRBJ1-5,TRBV19,.,CASSMRQGNQPQHF,TGTGCCAGTAGTATGAGGCAGGGGAATCAGCCCCAGCATTTT
.,TRBJ2-7,TRBV3-1/TRBV3-2,.,CASSQELASYEQYF,TGTGCCAGCAGCCAAGAATTGGCCTCCTACGAGCAGTACTTC
.,TRBJ1-1,TRBV6-6,.,CASSRRAGAPEAFF,TGTGCCAGCAGTCGACGGGCAGGGGCCCCTGAAGCTTTCTTT
.,TRBJ1-5,TRBV28,.,CASSTEVSNQPQHF,TGTGCCAGCAGCACAGAAGTTAGCAATCAGCCCCAGCATTTT
.,TRBJ1-2,TRBV5-5,.,CATSLEGRTAGYTF,TGTGCCACCAGCTTGGAGGGGCGTACGGCTGGCTACACCTTC
.,TRBJ2-5,TRBV3-1/TRBV3-2,.,CASSQDGSSRSRETQYF,TGTGCCAGCAGCCAAGATGGGTCTAGCCGGAGCCGAGAGACCCAGTACTTC
.,TRBJ1-2,TRBV11-2,.,CASSLGGRLGRGYTF,TGTGCCAGCAGCTTAGGAGGCCGGTTGGGTAGGGGCTACACCTTC
.,TRBJ1-1,TRBV19,.,CASSTHQGSTEAFF,TGTGCCAGTAGTACACATCAGGGGAGCACTGAAGCTTTCTTT
.,TRBJ1-5,TRBV24-1,.,CATSDTTGSGNQPQHF,TGTGCCACCAGTGATACCACAGGGAGTGGCAATCAGCCCCAGCATTTT
.,TRBJ2-7,TRBV7-2,.,CASSLGAGASYEQYF,TGTGCCAGCAGCTTAGGGGCAGGGGCCAGTTACGAGCAGTACTTC
.,TRBJ2-1,TRBV30,TRBD1,CAWSATGTGAYNEQFF,TGTGCCTGGAGTGCTACCGGGACAGGGGCTTACAATGAGCAGTTCTTC
.,TRBJ2-7,TRBV19,TRBD1,CASSIGDRVYEQYF,TGTGCCAGTAGTATAGGGGACAGGGTCTACGAGCAGTACTTC
.,TRBJ2-3,TRBV3-1/TRBV3-2,TRBD2,CASSSQLAGWRDTQYF,TGTGCCAGCAGCTCGCAACTAGCGGGATGGAGGGATACGCAGTATTTT
once,TRBJ1-5,TRBV24-1,TRBD1,CATSDSKQGSNNQPQHF,TGTGCCACCAGTGATTCCAAACAGGGGAGTAACAATCAGCCCCAGCATTTT
.,TRBJ1-3,TRBV4-2,.,CASSQDRGSGNTIYF,TGTGCCAGCAGCCAAGACAGGGGCTCTGGAAACACCATATATTTT
.,TRBJ2-5,TRBV28,.,CASSLEETQYF,TGTGCCAGCAGTCTCGAGGAGACCCAGTACTTC
.,TRBJ2-5,TRBV27,.,CASSGWGTETQYF,TGTGCCAGCAGTGGGTGGGGCACGGAGACCCAGTACTTC
once,TRBJ2-3,TRBV10-1,.,CASSDYDRTVSTDTQYF,TGCGCCAGCAGTGATTATGACCGGACAGTGAGCACAGATACGCAGTATTTT
.,TRBJ2-2,TRBV4-2,TRBD1,CASSQILQGANTGELFF,TGTGCCAGCAGCCAAATACTCCAGGGGGCTAACACCGGGGAGCTGTTTTTT
once,TRBJ1-4,TRBV6-2/TRBV6-3,.,CASSGGSPNEKLFF,TGTGCCAGCAGTGGAGGTTCACCTAATGAAAAACTGTTTTTT
.,TRBJ2-5,TRBV12-3/TRBV12-4,.,CASSLAGKETQYF,TGTGCCAGCAGTTTAGCCGGGAAAGAGACCCAGTACTTC
.,TRBJ2-3,TRBV19,TRBD2,CASSLLAGEGDTQYF,TGTGCCAGTAGTTTACTAGCGGGAGAAGGAGATACGCAGTATTTT
.,TRBJ2-3,TRBV5-1,.,CASSYLLSTDTQYF,TGCGCCAGCAGCTATCTCCTCAGCACAGATACGCAGTATTTT
.,TRBJ1-2,TRBV6-5,.,CASSYSGGNQGYTF,TGTGCCAGCAGTTACTCCGGAGGGAATCAAGGCTACACCTTC
once,TRBJ1-2,TRBV28,.,CASSQGYGYTF,TGTGCCAGCAGTCAGGGTTATGGCTACACCTTC
.,TRBJ1-5,TRBV4-1,.,CASSQVGLAGRGRNQPQHF,TGCGCCAGCAGCCAAGTTGGTTTGGCAGGGAGGGGAAGGAATCAGCCCCAGCATTTT
.,TRBJ1-5,TRBV3-1/TRBV3-2,.,CASSQGGLNQPQHF,TGTGCCAGCAGCCAGGGAGGTTTGAATCAGCCCCAGCATTTT
.,TRBJ1-5,TRBV6-5,.,CASSYGGAGNQPQHF,TGTGCCAGCAGTTACGGGGGGGCCGGCAATCAGCCCCAGCATTTT
.,TRBJ2-1,TRBV19,TRBD2,CASSMQREYNEQFF,TGTGCCAGTAGTATGCAGCGGGAGTACAATGAGCAGTTCTTC
.,TRBJ2-3,TRBV7-3,.,CASSLIGAGPDTQYF,TGTGCCAGCAGCTTAATTGGGGCGGGACCAGATACGCAGTATTTT
.,TRBJ1-3,TRBV30,.,CAWRLVGGAGNTIYF,TGTGCCTGGAGACTAGTTGGAGGGGCTGGAAACACCATATATTTT
few,TRBJ1-6,TRBV5-1,TRBD1,CASKPLWTGGDSPLHF,TGCGCCAGCAAACCCTTGTGGACAGGGGGCGATTCACCCCTCCACTTT
.,TRBJ2-3,TRBV7-3,.,CASSLTPGLKTDTQYF,TGTGCCAGCAGCTTAACCCCAGGGTTAAAAACAGATACGCAGTATTTT
.,TRBJ2-7,TRBV7-3,TRBD2,CASGAGGASEQYF,TGTGCCAGCGGCGCCGGGGGGGCGTCCGAGCAGTACTTC
.,TRBJ1-4,TRBV21-1,.,CASSMDRGLTNEKLFF,TGTGCCAGCAGCATGGACAGGGGGCTCACTAATGAAAAACTGTTTTTT
.,TRBJ2-7,TRBV4-1,.,CASSQDRARGSYEQYF,TGCGCCAGCAGCCAAGATCGAGCGCGGGGCTCCTACGAGCAGTACTTC
.,TRBJ2-1,TRBV10-3,.,CAISERDEQFF,TGTGCCATCAGTGAGCGGGATGAGCAGTTCTTC
.,TRBJ1-5,TRBV19,TRBD1,CASSSSGTGHYQPQHF,TGTGCCAGTAGTTCCTCCGGGACAGGGCACTATCAGCCCCAGCATTTT
.,TRBJ1-2,TRBV6-2/TRBV6-3,.,CASSYAGTQTTRGYTF,TGTGCCAGCAGTTACGCGGGGACGCAGACTACTAGGGGCTACACCTTC
.,TRBJ1-4,TRBV30,TRBD1,CAWSVTGGEKLFF,TGTGCCTGGAGTGTAACAGGGGGTGAAAAACTGTTTTTT
.,TRBJ2-7,TRBV5-1,.,CASSRDGGAGYEQYF,TGCGCCAGCAGTAGGGATGGGGGCGCAGGCTACGAGCAGTACTTC
.,TRBJ2-2,TRBV10-1,.,CASSNRMNTGELFF,TGCGCCAGCAGTAACAGGATGAACACCGGGGAGCTGTTTTTT
few,TRBJ1-1,TRBV10-1,.,CASSSNRDTEAFF,TGCGCCAGCAGTTCCAACAGGGACACTGAAGCTTTCTTT